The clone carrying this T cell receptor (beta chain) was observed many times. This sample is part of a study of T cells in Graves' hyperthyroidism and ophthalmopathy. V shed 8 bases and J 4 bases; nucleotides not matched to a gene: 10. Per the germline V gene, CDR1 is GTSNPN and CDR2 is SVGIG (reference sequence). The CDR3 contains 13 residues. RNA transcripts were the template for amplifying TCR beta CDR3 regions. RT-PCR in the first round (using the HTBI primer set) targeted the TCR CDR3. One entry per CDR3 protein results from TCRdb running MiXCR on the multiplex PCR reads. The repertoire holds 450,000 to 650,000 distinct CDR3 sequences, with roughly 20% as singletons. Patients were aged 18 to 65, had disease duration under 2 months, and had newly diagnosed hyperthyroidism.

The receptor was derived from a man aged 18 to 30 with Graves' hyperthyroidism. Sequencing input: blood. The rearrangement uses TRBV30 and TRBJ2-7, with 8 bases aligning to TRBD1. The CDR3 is CALRTGRLYEQYF. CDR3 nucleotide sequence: TGTGCCCTTAGGACAGGGCGATTATACGAGCAGTACTTC. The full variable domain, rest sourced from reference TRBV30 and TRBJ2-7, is SQTIHQWPATLVQPVGSPLSLECTVEGTSNPNLYWYRQAAGRGLQLLFYSVGIGQISSEVPQNLSASRPQDRQFILSSKKLLLSDSGFYLCALRTGRLYEQYFGPGTRLTVT.